Below are 25 T cell receptor beta chains sequenced from a single sample in a study of blood T cell repertoires in COVID-19 (dated by TCRdb to the early 2020s). Receptor libraries were prepared by the immunoSEQ multiplex PCR assay. Drawn from immuneACCESS, this table holds only the in-frame rearrangements with V and J called that TCRdb kept. Clones are partly lost; checked studies trace under half to an unresolved V gene and leave the rest unexplained. The sample has some 220,000 clones on record, 83% of them singletons. Clones ranked in the top ten supply roughly 1.2% of the sample. The source material was peripheral blood. The receptors stem from a woman under 40 with COVID-19, enrolled during active disease.

The genes are TRBV19 and TRBJ1-4; D is uncertain. The CDR3 has 15 residues. V was cut by 3 bases and J by 5 bases, with 13 bases left in between. Germline V gives CDR1 LNHDA, CDR2 SQIVND (reference sequence). The CDR3 loop reads CASSIWARTNEKLFF. The CDR3 DNA reads as TGTGCCAGTAGTATCTGGGCCAGAACGAATGAAAAACTGTTTTTT.

The chain is built from TRBV7-8 and TRBJ1-1; 10 bases are shared with TRBD1. V lost 5 bases and J lost 10; bases outside the gene matches: 4. CDR1 and CDR2 (germline): SGHVS, FQNEAQ. This CDR3 has 12 amino acids. In DNA, the CDR3 is TGTGCCAGCAGCCCCGGACAGGGGGGAGCTTTCTTT. This codes for CASSPGQGGAFF.

The V call is TRBV28, the J call TRBJ1-2; 8 nucleotides match TRBD1. CDR1 and CDR2 from the germline V gene are MDHEN and SYDVKM. The CDR3 sequence is 13 residues long. V gave up 9 bases and J gave up 8 bases; unmatched junction bases: 11. CDR3 residues: CARMTGAGSGYTF. The CDR3 coding sequence is TGTGCCAGAATGACAGGGGCTGGAAGCGGCTACACCTTC.

The CDR3 sequence: CASSLVSSSYNEQFF. The CDR3 region has the DNA TGCGCCAGCAGCCTAGTCAGCAGCTCCTACAATGAGCAGTTCTTC. The gene calls are TRBV5-1 and TRBJ2-1, with no clear D. V gave up 4 bases and J gave up 0 bases, with 11 bases separating them. The CDR3 is 15 amino acids. Per the germline V gene, CDR1 is SGHRS and CDR2 is YFSETQ.

In this sample, this clone turned up once. V is TRBV3-1 (or the pseudogene TRBV3-2) and J is TRBJ2-3; TRBD2 aligns across 7 bases. The V gene end was trimmed by 0 bases and the J gene end by 2 bases; junction bases not matched to a gene: 8. In germline, CDR1 is LGHDT, CDR2 YNNKEL (reference sequence). The CDR3 loop spans 17 amino acids. The CDR3 DNA sequence: TGTGCCAGCAGCCAAGATTTGGCCAGCGGGGTCACAGATACGCAGTATTTT. Its translation: CASSQDLASGVTDTQYF.

This chain links TRBV7-3 with TRBJ2-3; TRBD2 agrees at 8 bases. Germline V CDR1 and CDR2: SGHTA, FQGTGA. Trimming removed 5 bases from V and 1 base from J; junction bases left unmatched: 11. This CDR3 has 17 residues. CDR3 sequence reads: CASSPRGDSGGTDTQYF. DNA for the CDR3: TGTGCCAGCAGCCCACGGGGGGATAGCGGGGGCACAGATACGCAGTATTTT.

This chain connects TRBV6-5 to TRBJ1-1; tentatively, D is TRBD1 (5 bases). The CDR3 contains 14 residues. V lost 6 bases, J lost 3 bases, and 14 bases lay in between. Germline V gene sequence: CDR1 MNHEY, CDR2 SVGAGI. CDR3 sequence reads: CASSRMGGDTEAFF. CDR3 nucleotide sequence: TGTGCCAGCAGCCGCATGGGGGGGGACACTGAAGCTTTCTTT.

The chain combines TRBV10-2 with TRBJ2-1, with TRBD2 identical over 8 bases. The CDR3 runs 15 residues. J gave up 6 bases and V 5 bases, and 9 bases lay outside the gene matches. CDR1 and CDR2 (germline): WSHSY, SAAADI. CDR3 residues: CASSFSGAQRNEQFF. The CDR3 coding sequence is TGCGCCAGCAGTTTTAGCGGGGCCCAACGCAATGAGCAGTTCTTC.

The V gene is TRBV12-3 or TRBV12-4, the J gene TRBJ2-3; D uncertain. Deletions cut 3 bases from V and 2 bases from J, with 6 bases between. The CDR3 length is 13 residues. The chain's CDR3 is CASSLSYTDTQYF. CDR3 sequence (DNA): TGTGCCAGCAGTTTGTCTTACACAGATACGCAGTATTTT.

This clone came up once. V usage is TRBV7-3 and J usage is TRBJ1-1, with a weak D call TRBD1 (5 bases). V was shortened by 2 bases and J by 4 bases, with 11 bases between the two germline ends. This CDR3 region has 14 residues. Germline V gene data show CDR1 as SGHTA and CDR2 as FQGTGA. The CDR3 DNA reads TGTGCCAGCAGCTTAGGGGCAGCCCCCACTGAAGCTTTCTTT. It translates to CASSLGAAPTEAFF.

This clone was found a few times. The genes are TRBV6-2 or TRBV6-3 and TRBJ2-2, with 16 bases lining up with TRBD2. The CDR3 runs to 19 residues. J gave up 4 bases and V 4 bases, and 9 bases lay outside the gene matches. From germline, CDR1 is MNHEY and CDR2 SVGEGT. CDR3 in amino acids: CASSFTGTSGRAATGELFF. The CDR3, as DNA: TGTGCCAGCAGTTTCACCGGGACTAGCGGGAGGGCCGCCACCGGGGAGCTGTTTTTT.

The chain recombines TRBV4-1 with TRBJ1-2; 8 bases line up with TRBD1. CDR1 is MGHRA and CDR2 is YSYEKL in the germline V gene. The J segment lost 5 bases and the V segment lost 2 bases, leaving 16 bases of the junction unmatched. The CDR3 runs 18 residues. The CDR3 is CASSQRGGQAGLGYGYTF. As DNA, the CDR3 is TGCGCCAGCAGCCAAAGGGGGGGACAGGCGGGTCTAGGGTATGGCTACACCTTC.

The chain links TRBV6-2 or TRBV6-3 to TRBJ1-1; D perhaps matches TRBD1 (6 bases). The CDR3 totals 13 residues. Germline loops: CDR1 MNHEY, CDR2 SVGEGT. The V gene lost 4 bases and the J gene lost 2 bases, with 8 bases spanning the gap. In DNA form, the CDR3 reads TGTGCCAGCAGTTCACAGGGAAACACTGAAGCTTTCTTT. Amino acids: CASSSQGNTEAFF.

V usage is TRBV6-5 and J usage is TRBJ2-1, with a tentative D call TRBD2 (5 bases). Per germline, CDR1 MNHEY and CDR2 SVGAGI. V lost 6 bases to trimming and J lost 4 bases, with 16 bases between them. This CDR3 is 15 amino acids long. The DNA for the CDR3 is TGTGCCAGCAGCCCCACCGGAGGCCCTTACAATGAGCAGTTCTTC. The encoded protein is CASSPTGGPYNEQFF.

The chain couples TRBV9 to TRBJ2-7; tentatively, D is TRBD2 (5 bases). The germline V and J ends were trimmed by 3 bases and 1 base, with 14 bases remaining between them. The CDR3 extends over 15 amino acids. Germline V CDR1 and CDR2: SGDLS, YYNGEE. CDR3 nucleotides: TGTGCCAGCAGCGCCGCCTCTGGCGGGTCCTACGAGCAGTACTTC. Its translation is CASSAASGGSYEQYF.

The chain combines TRBV9 with TRBJ2-5; TRBD2 matches at 11 bases. The V and J ends lost 4 bases and 4 bases, in that order; junction bases with no gene match: 12. This CDR3 region has 17 residues. Germline CDR1 and CDR2: SGDLS and YYNGEE. CDR3 DNA sequence: TGTGCCAGCAGCCAAGGCGGTAGCGGGAGGGGGAGAGAGACCCAGTACTTC. Protein: CASSQGGSGRGRETQYF.

The V and J genes are TRBV18 and TRBJ1-6; D remains ambiguous. Germline V gives CDR1 KGHSH, CDR2 LQKENI. V lost 4 bases, J lost 5 bases, and 21 bases lay in between. CDR3 length: 18 residues. The CDR3 here is CASSLNPAHAGDNSPLHF. In DNA form, the CDR3 reads TGTGCCAGCTCACTAAACCCGGCGCACGCGGGTGATAATTCACCCCTCCACTTT. Drawing the rest from reference TRBV18 and TRBJ1-6, the complete variable domain is NAGVMQNPRHLVRRRGQEARLRCSPMKGHSHVYWYRQLPEEGLKFMVYLQKENIIDESGMPKERFSAEFPKEGPSILRIQQVVRGDSAAYFCASSLNPAHAGDNSPLHFGNGTRLTVT.

CDR3 coding DNA: TGTGCCAGCAGCGTAGGTCCGGGGGAGAAACTGTTTTTT. Its protein product is CASSVGPGEKLFF. This rearrangement joins TRBV11-3 to TRBJ1-4; D might be TRBD1 (5 bases). This CDR3 is built from 13 residues. Germline-derived CDR1 and CDR2 are SGHNT and YENEEA. Trimming pared 5 bases from V and 11 bases from J, leaving 15 bases between.

This sequence joins TRBV2 and TRBJ2-2, with 8 bases that match TRBD1. The V and J ends lost 1 base and 6 bases, in that order; junction bases with no gene match: 1. Germline CDR1 SNHLY, CDR2 FYNNEI. This CDR3 comprises 14 residues. Written as DNA, the CDR3 is TGTGCCAGCAGTGAAGGCAGGGGGCCCGGGGAGCTGTTTTTT. Translated: CASSEGRGPGELFF.

This sequence joins TRBV30 and TRBJ1-6; 8 positions match TRBD1. The length of the CDR3 is 15 residues. The ends lost 5 bases at V and 7 bases at J; junction bases unmatched: 10. Germline CDR1 GTSNPN, CDR2 SVGIG (reference sequence). The CDR3 is CAWAISGTGNSPLHF. DNA for the CDR3: TGTGCCTGGGCAATATCCGGGACAGGCAATTCACCCCTCCACTTT.

The chain recombines TRBV9 with TRBJ2-7, with 8 bases identical to TRBD2. CDR1 is SGDLS and CDR2 is YYNGEE in the germline V gene. The CDR3 covers 15 residues. V lost 3 bases to trimming and J lost 3 bases; unmatched junction nucleotides: 8. CDR3 DNA sequence: TGTGCCAGCAGCGCGCAGGGACTAGGGAGCTACGAGCAGTACTTC. Its translation: CASSAQGLGSYEQYF.

The V and J genes are TRBV11-2 and TRBJ2-5, with D possibly matching TRBD1 (5 bases). Germline CDR1 reads SGHAT; CDR2 reads FQNNGV. This CDR3 has 13 residues. Trimming removed 5 bases at V and 5 bases at J, with 12 bases between. The DNA for the CDR3 is TGTGCCAGCAGCCAGGACATGTGGGAGACCCAGTACTTC. It specifies CASSQDMWETQYF.

The chain is built from TRBV7-2 and TRBJ1-2; D may be TRBD1 (6 bases). The CDR3 is 16 amino acids. Germline CDR1 SGHTA, CDR2 FQGNSA. V was cut by 0 bases and J by 4 bases, with 15 bases left in between. The DNA for the CDR3 is TGTGCCAGCAGCTTAGCCACCTCCGACAGGTTCTATGGCTACACCTTC. Amino acid sequence: CASSLATSDRFYGYTF.

In this sample, this clone turned up a few times. The rearrangement uses TRBV5-1 and TRBJ1-2; 8 positions agree with TRBD1. The V and J ends lost 2 bases and 7 bases, in that order; junction bases with no gene match: 1. The CDR3 extends over 12 amino acids. Germline CDR1 is SGHRS and CDR2 is YFSETQ. CDR3 sequence reads: CASSFDRGGYTF. Here the CDR3 DNA reads TGCGCCAGCAGCTTCGACAGGGGTGGCTACACCTTC.

This rearrangement joins TRBV5-4 to TRBJ2-5, with a tentative D call TRBD2 (6 bases). The CDR3 contains 15 residues. Trimming cost V 4 bases and J 1 base, with 14 bases left between them. The germline V gene has CDR1 SGHNT and CDR2 YYREEE (reference sequence). This CDR3 reads CASSGGTALQETQYF. Here the CDR3 DNA reads TGTGCCAGCAGCGGGGGGACTGCCCTCCAAGAGACCCAGTACTTC. Full variable domain (remainder filled in from reference TRBV5-4 and TRBJ2-5): ETGVTQSPTHLIKTRGQQVTLRCSSQSGHNTVSWYQQALGQGPQFIFQYYREEENGRGNFPPRFSGLQFPNYSSELNVNALELDDSALYLCASSGGTALQETQYFGPGTRLLVL.